The 22 T cell receptor beta chains given below trace back to one sample, sequenced in a study of T cells in Graves' hyperthyroidism and ophthalmopathy. Template material for amplifying TCR beta CDR3 regions consisted of RNA transcripts. The HTBI primer set drove a first-round RT-PCR of the TCR CDR3. TCRdb ran MiXCR on the multiplex PCR reads and lists one entry per CDR3 protein. The data hold about 480,000 distinct CDR3 sequences, with less than 25% observed a single time. The specimen sequenced was blood. The receptors were gathered from a woman aged 70-85 years with Graves' ophthalmopathy.

The gene calls are TRBV9 and TRBJ2-7, with D possibly TRBD1 on 5 matching bases. The germline V and J ends were trimmed by 0 bases and 2 bases, with 9 bases remaining between them. The CDR3 covers 14 residues. CDR1 SGDLS and CDR2 YYNGEE come from the germline V gene. This CDR3 is CASSVGQSPYEQYF. CDR3 in DNA: TGTGCCAGCAGCGTAGGACAGTCCCCCTACGAGCAGTACTTC.

The chain links TRBV10-1 to TRBJ2-1; 7 bases map to TRBD2. With 0 bases clipped from V and 3 bases from J, the junction kept 8 bases outside the gene matches. Germline V gives CDR1 WNHNN, CDR2 SYGVQD (reference sequence). The CDR3 has 17 residues. The CDR3 reads CASSESVGEGFYNEQFF. CDR3 DNA: TGCGCCAGCAGTGAGTCGGTCGGGGAGGGTTTCTACAATGAGCAGTTCTTC.

Many counts were recorded for this clonotype. V usage is TRBV28 and J usage is TRBJ1-2, with 8 nucleotides matching TRBD1. With V trimmed by 3 bases and J by 4 bases, 7 bases remained unmatched. The CDR3 extends over 15 amino acids. The V gene's germline CDR1 is MDHEN and CDR2 SYDVKM. The CDR3 loop reads CASSFPQGAGYGYTF. CDR3 DNA sequence: TGTGCCAGCAGTTTCCCCCAGGGGGCTGGCTATGGCTACACCTTC.

The chain joins TRBV15 to TRBJ1-2; TRBD1 aligns across 8 bases. Trimming at V came to 0 bases and at J to 0 bases, leaving 9 bases not matched to a gene. CDR3 size: 18 residues. Germline CDR1 reads LNHNV; CDR2 reads YYDKDF (reference sequence). The CDR3 spells CATSRDLQGGPANYGYTF. CDR3 nucleotides: TGTGCCACCAGCAGAGATTTACAGGGGGGGCCGGCTAACTATGGCTACACCTTC.

This clonotype appeared many times. The gene calls are TRBV11-1 and TRBJ2-1, with 10 bases identical to TRBD2. Germline V gene lookup returns CDR1 SGHAT and CDR2 FQDESV (reference sequence). CDR3 length: 15 residues. V was clipped by 3 bases and J by 6 bases; unmatched bases: 5. The DNA for the CDR3 is TGTGCCAGCAGCTTGATAGCGGGAGGATCCAATGAGCAGTTCTTC. This encodes CASSLIAGGSNEQFF.

A remark on this clonotype: A much larger clonotype is one base distant, so this may be a read error. V is TRBV9 and J is TRBJ1-3; D call uncertain. The CDR3 extends over 12 amino acids. Germline CDR1 and CDR2: SGDLS and YYNGEE. The CDR3 DNA sequence: TGTGCCAGCAGGGGTCCCGGAAACACCACATATTTT. Its protein is CASRGPGNTTYF.

The chain is built from TRBV27 and TRBJ2-3, with 9 bases lining up with TRBD2. The CDR3 covers 18 residues. CDR1 is MNHEY, CDR2 SMNVEV, per germline (reference sequence). Losses at the gene ends were 5 bases for V and 0 bases for J; bases not matched to a gene: 12. This chain's CDR3 is CASSPKWAGGASTDTQYF. The CDR3, as DNA: TGTGCCAGCAGTCCGAAATGGGCGGGAGGGGCTAGCACAGATACGCAGTATTTT.

A few counts support this clonotype. The rearrangement joins TRBV29-1 to TRBJ2-1; 9 positions agree with TRBD1. The trim removed 6 bases at V and 4 bases at J, leaving 7 bases unmatched. CDR1 is SQVTM, CDR2 ANQGSEA, per germline. The CDR3 sequence is 14 residues long. CDR3 nucleotide sequence: TGCAGCGTGTGGGACAGGGAAGGGTACAATGAGCAGTTCTTC. This encodes CSVWDREGYNEQFF.

This clonotype was seen at least ten times. The V call is TRBV2, the J call TRBJ2-5; D may be TRBD1 (5 bases). The germline CDR1 and CDR2 sequences are SNHLY and FYNNEI. Deletions cut 4 bases from V and 5 bases from J, with 17 bases between. The CDR3 covers 15 residues. The CDR3 is CASSVFSGQGETQYF. The CDR3 DNA is TGTGCCAGCAGTGTGTTCTCAGGGCAAGGGGAGACCCAGTACTTC.

This clonotype was recorded at least ten times. The chain links TRBV28 to TRBJ1-1, with no clear D. Trimming shortened V by 6 bases and J by 3 bases, and 8 bases separated the two germline ends. The CDR3 is 12 amino acids. The germline gives CDR1 MDHEN, CDR2 SYDVKM. This CDR3 reads CASSLTYTEAFF. The CDR3 nucleotides read TGTGCCAGCAGCCTAACGTACACTGAAGCTTTCTTT.

With respect to this clonotype: A much larger clone is a single base away; this may be a read error. J is TRBJ1-5 and V is TRBV12-3 or TRBV12-4; 8 bases fit TRBD1. The CDR3 is 15 amino acids. Trimming cost V 6 bases and J 5 bases; bases outside gene matches: 9. CDR3 coding DNA: TGTGCCAGCAGCCGCGCAGGGGGCTATGATCAGCCCCAGCATTTT. It is translated as CASSRAGGYDQPQHF.

The rearrangement joins TRBV5-4 to TRBJ2-3; 8 positions match TRBD2. Germline CDR1 is SGHNT and CDR2 is YYREEE (reference sequence). The CDR3 is 17 residues long. V gave up 0 bases and J gave up 2 bases; unmatched junction bases: 8. The CDR3 coding sequence is TGTGCCAGCAGCTTGGGAGGACTAGCAGCTAACACAGATACGCAGTATTTT. Translating gives CASSLGGLAANTDTQYF.

In this sample, this clonotype turned up many times. V is TRBV28 and J is TRBJ1-2; D is unresolved. Trimming cost V 2 bases and J 7 bases, with 14 bases left between them. This CDR3 is built from 14 residues. The germline gives CDR1 MDHEN, CDR2 SYDVKM. In DNA, the CDR3 is TGTGCCAGCAGTTTAGTCATTGCGGGCTCTGGCTACACCTTC. Translation gives CASSLVIAGSGYTF.

This clonotype was detected many times. The rearrangement joins TRBV7-2 to TRBJ2-1; 10 bases are shared with TRBD2. CDR3 length: 15 residues. CDR1 SGHTA and CDR2 FQGNSA come from the germline V gene. J was trimmed by 5 bases and V by 0 bases; bases with no gene match: 1. This CDR3 is CASSLASGRNNEQFF. The CDR3, as DNA: TGTGCCAGCAGCTTAGCTAGCGGGAGGAACAATGAGCAGTTCTTC.

This clonotype showed up just a few times. The chain employs TRBV5-4 and TRBJ2-1; possible D gene TRBD2, 6 bases. The V gene's germline CDR1 is SGHNT and CDR2 YYREEE (reference sequence). Trimming pared 3 bases from V and 6 bases from J, leaving 16 bases between. This CDR3 is built from 15 residues. CDR3 sequence (DNA): TGTGCCAGCAGCTACATCAATCTAGCGCGCAATGAGCAGTTCTTC. Amino acids: CASSYINLARNEQFF.

This clonotype was counted a few times. This sequence may be a read error, since a much larger clone differs from it by one base. This chain links TRBV12-3 or TRBV12-4 with TRBJ2-3; 8 positions match TRBD2. CDR3 size: 15 residues. With V trimmed by 6 bases and J by 4 bases, 9 bases remained unmatched. The CDR3 reads CASRLGPTSADTQYF. In DNA, the CDR3 is TGTGCCAGCAGACTGGGACCGACTAGCGCAGATACGCAGTATTTT.

The sample holds a few counts of this clonotype. The chain recombines TRBV20-1 with TRBJ2-7; D unresolved. CDR3 size: 14 residues. V lost 4 bases to trimming and J lost 2 bases, with 15 bases between them. Germline V gene sequence: CDR1 DFQATT, CDR2 SNEGSKA (reference sequence). The CDR3: CSANSHGGAYEQYF. In DNA, the CDR3 is TGCAGTGCTAACTCACACGGTGGGGCCTACGAGCAGTACTTC.

Worth noting for this clonotype: One end of the junction fails to match germline, which may point to a read error. The V call is TRBV6-2 or TRBV6-3, the J call TRBJ1-5, with 7 bases identical to TRBD1. The CDR3 loop spans 12 amino acids. Germline-derived CDR1 and CDR2 are MNHEY and SVGEGT. The CDR3 DNA reads TGTGCCAGCACACAGGGGTCCCAGCCCCGGCATTTT. As protein: CASTQGSQPRHF.

Of note for this clonotype: An end of the junction does not agree with germline; a read error may underlie this. The CDR3 DNA reads as TGTGCCAGCCAAACTAGCGGGGCCTCCTGCGAGCAGTACTTC. Amino acids: CASQTSGASCEQYF. This chain connects TRBV19 to TRBJ2-7; 10 nucleotides match TRBD2. The CDR3 loop spans 14 amino acids. In germline, CDR1 is LNHDA, CDR2 SQIVND (reference sequence).

The chain joins TRBV28 to TRBJ2-7; possibly TRBD1 or TRBD2 for D (6 bases each). From germline, CDR1 is MDHEN and CDR2 SYDVKM. Deletions cut 6 bases from V and 3 bases from J, with 12 bases between. The CDR3 is 13 amino acids. Written as DNA, the CDR3 is TGTGCCAGCAGCCTTGGGGGGCTCTACGAGCAGTACTTC. This sequence encodes CASSLGGLYEQYF. Drawing the rest from reference TRBV28 and TRBJ2-7, the complete variable domain is DVKVTQSSRYLVKRTGEKVFLECVQDMDHENMFWYRQDPGLGLRLIYFSYDVKMKEKGDIPEGYSVSREKKERFSLILESASTNQTSMYLCASSLGGLYEQYFGPGTRLTVT.

The chain is built from TRBV6-2 or TRBV6-3 and TRBJ1-2; D might be TRBD1 (6 bases). V was cut by 7 bases and J by 0 bases, with 12 bases left in between. The CDR3 contains 14 residues. CDR1 is MNHEY and CDR2 is SVGEGT in the germline V gene. The CDR3 bases are TGTGCCAGCAAAGAAACAGGGACTAACTATGGCTACACCTTC. Translated: CASKETGTNYGYTF.

The chain uses TRBV5-5 and TRBJ2-7; a weak D match, TRBD1 (6 bases). Deletions cut 0 bases from V and 0 bases from J, with 13 bases between. There are 16 residues in the CDR3. Germline CDR1 is SGHKS and CDR2 is YYEKEE (reference sequence). The CDR3 sequence is CASSLAGQRISYEQYF. The CDR3 DNA is TGTGCCAGCAGCTTGGCCGGACAGCGGATCTCCTACGAGCAGTACTTC. Full variable domain (rest looked up from reference TRBV5-5 and TRBJ2-7): DAGVTQSPTHLIKTRGQQVTLRCSPISGHKSVSWYQQVLGQGPQFIFQYYEKEERGRGNFPDRFSARQFPNYSSELNVNALLLGDSALYLCASSLAGQRISYEQYFGPGTRLTVT.